This TCR beta chain is from a study of OX40 agonist ivuxolimab in advanced cancers. CDR3 length: 16 residues. Germline loops: CDR1 KGHSH, CDR2 LQKENI. Trimming cost V 2 bases and J 2 bases; bases outside gene matches: 6. The sample holds one count of this clone. The method was immunoSEQ multiplex PCR; TCRdb's version includes in-frame clones alone and lacks a portion of them. Seen here are more than 40,000 clones, approximately 81% observed once, and the top ten hold around a quarter. V is TRBV18 and J is TRBJ2-3, with 8 bases matching TRBD2. The sequencing used CD4+ or CD8+ T cells sorted from blood, collected in a trial of the OX40 agonist ivuxolimab. The sequence was obtained from an adult with an advanced solid tumor such as melanoma, head and neck, liver or kidney cancer. CDR3 sequence: CASSPSGGLLTDTQYF. The CDR3 DNA is TGTGCCAGCTCACCAAGCGGGGGACTTCTCACAGATACGCAGTATTTT. Full variable domain (missing parts from reference TRBV18 and TRBJ2-3): NAGVMQNPRHLVRRRGQEARLRCSPMKGHSHVYWYRQLPEEGLKFMVYLQKENIIDESGMPKERFSAEFPKEGPSILRIQQVVRGDSAAYFCASSPSGGLLTDTQYFGPGTRLTVL.